This TCR beta chain was retrieved from a study of T cells in Graves' hyperthyroidism and ophthalmopathy. TCR beta CDR3 regions were amplified from RNA. The primer set for the first-round RT-PCR of the TCR CDR3 was HTBI. From the multiplex PCR reads, TCRdb called clonotypes with MiXCR, one entry per CDR3 protein. The table lists 600,000 to 650,000 distinct CDR3 sequences, about 20% of them singletons. Study-level findings and limits: The model foresaw ophthalmopathy a median about 6.5 months prior to onset. Researchers found most expanded thyroid clonotypes above 0.001 in blood as well.

Clinical symptoms, serum thyroxine, TRAb, thyroid ultrasound and orbital computed tomography informed diagnoses. V lost 4 bases, J lost 5 bases, and 9 bases stayed unmatched. The CDR3 is 15 amino acids. Germline CDR1 and CDR2: MDHEN and SYDVKM. With respect to this clonotype: The antigen is not known.

The clonotype comes from a man under 40 with Graves' ophthalmopathy. The source material was blood. The genes are TRBV28 and TRBJ2-7; 9 bases agree with TRBD1. In DNA, the CDR3 is TGTGCCAGCAGTTCCACCGGGACAGGGTCCCACGAGCAGTACTTC. As protein: CASSSTGTGSHEQYF.